This T cell receptor (beta chain) was sequenced for a study of blood T cells in healthy people across ages (dated by TCRdb to between 2014 and 2016). In terms of the full investigation: In model experiments, template switching captured roughly one uniquely barcoded TCR beta cDNA molecule for every two T cells. Using deep sequencing normalized with unique cDNA molecular identifiers, the study measured how TCR beta repertoire diversity changes with age. The donors were divided into four age groups: young (average around 16 years), middle-aged (about 40), aged (approximately 59) and long-lived (approximately 74). To avoid experimental bias, donors of different ages were distributed randomly across sequencing lanes. Two additional independent replicas of 1 million unique cDNA reads from the same blood draw were analyzed for two donors (one aged 18 to 30 and one aged 80 or older).

General conclusions and limits of the study: Observed TCR beta diversity correlated strongly with the percentage of naive T cells measured by flow cytometry. Because profiling used bulk unsorted PBMCs, naive and antigen-experienced compartments could not be compared conclusively. The long-lived group showed more naive CD4+ T cells, fewer expanded clones and increased TCR diversity than the aged group, suggesting age selection. As age increased, observed TCR beta diversity per million T cells dropped in a roughly linear way, and a significant reduction was already evident by age 40. Because the CMV infection status of the donors was unknown, age-related changes in expanded clonotypes may potentially have been confounded. Total diversity estimates from one million sequenced T cells were considered lower bounds and underestimates.

With respect to this clonotype: The target of this receptor is not known. No base qualities exist here, and no much larger clone lies one base off it.

Systemically healthy Caucasian individuals from Russia, about 38 in total and aged roughly 6 to 100 years, were included as donors. Approximately 9.3 milliliters of peripheral blood were drawn from each donor into EDTA-treated Vacutainer tubes. Ficoll-Paque density-gradient centrifugation was used to isolate PBMCs, with at least 6 million per sample. Total RNA was extracted from PBMCs with Trizol reagent, with at least 5.5 micrograms obtained per sample. Naive CD45RAhigh/CD27high T cell percentages were measured by flow cytometry on a PBMC aliquot from every donor. The library came from 5' RACE. For sequencing, an Illumina HiSeq 2500 was employed. A second PCR of about 6 to 11 cycles was performed with a sample-barcoded 5' primer and a J-beta primer mix. A template-switch 5' adaptor carrying 12 random nucleotides introduced a unique molecular identifier onto each TCR beta cDNA molecule. Each sample yielded at least 2.5 million CDR3-containing paired-end reads. The Mint cDNA synthesis kit, primed by a TRBC-specific oligonucleotide, was used to synthesize first-strand cDNA from all RNA. Following uracil-DNA glycosylase treatment, all cDNA underwent a first 18-cycle PCR with the universal primers M1SS and BC2_uni_R. The original pipeline was this. Normalization of each sample was performed by random selection of 1 million high-quality reads, each carrying a distinct molecular identifier. Reads with shared molecular identifiers were discarded instead of being binned into consensus sequences. MiTCR, set to a Q25 quality threshold and the strictest error-elimination algorithm, was used for CDR3 identification, clonotype clustering and error correction. Lower-bound total TCR beta diversity was estimated with a nonparametric unseen species model using Euler transformation. The public reads were reanalyzed by TCRdb: fastp trimming at Q25, MiXCR alignment, in-frame beta chains only. Rows merge per CDR3 protein into single entries with the most common DNA and genes. TCRdb, not the authors, supplied the V and J calls. The sample table contains about 1,000,000 distinct CDR3 sequences; only one count was recorded for around 45% of them. The ten largest clonotypes hold under 20% of the sample.

Sequencing used blood. The sequence was collected from a woman between 55 and 75 years old in good health.

The CDR3 in this case is CASSLGQGRDGYTF. In nucleotide form, the sequence is TGTGCCAGCAGCCTTGGACAGGGAAGAGACGGCTACACCTTC. The chain links TRBV28 with TRBJ1-2, with 8 junctional bases fitting TRBD1. From a lookup of the germline V gene, CDR1 and CDR2 are MDHEN and SYDVKM. Compared with germline, V lacks 6 bases and J lacks 8 bases; bases without a gene match: 11. The CDR3 has 14 amino acids, counting the end cysteine and phenylalanine. Just the 42-base CDR3 DNA is kept, in frame starting at base 1.